Shown below are 29 T cell receptor beta chains from a single sample sequenced in a study of T cell responses to AZD1222 COVID-19 vaccine. Assay: immunoSEQ multiplex PCR; the TCRdb copy retains only in-frame clones and omits some. Of some 69,000 clones detected, roughly 80% appear once; the ten largest clones hold roughly 13%. The sequencing used peripheral blood, collected 28 days after the second AZD1222 dose. The receptors shown here come from an adult who received the AZD1222 COVID-19 vaccine.

V usage is TRBV12-3 or TRBV12-4 and J usage is TRBJ1-4; D remains ambiguous. V lost 1 base and J 8 bases, leaving 2 bases between the germline ends. This CDR3 is built from 11 residues. CDR3 nucleotide sequence: TGTGCCAGCAGTTTAGGGGAAAAACTGTTTTTT. It codes for CASSLGEKLFF.

The chain joins TRBV2 to TRBJ2-2, with TRBD1 matching over 9 bases. J was trimmed by 2 bases and V by 7 bases; bases with no gene match: 2. The CDR3 is 14 residues long. From germline, CDR1 is SNHLY and CDR2 FYNNEI. The CDR3 nucleotides read TGTGCCAGCAAGGGACAGGGTAACACCGGGGAGCTGTTTTTT. Translating gives CASKGQGNTGELFF.

The chain is built from TRBV4-3 and TRBJ2-2; TRBD2 matches at 9 bases. With V trimmed by 0 bases and J by 5 bases, 7 bases remained unmatched. Germline CDR1 is LGHNA and CDR2 is YSLEER. This CDR3 region has 17 residues. Here the CDR3 DNA reads TGCGCCAGCAGCCAAGATCTTGCGGGGGGGCCAACCGGGGAGCTGTTTTTT. Translation: CASSQDLAGGPTGELFF.

This clone was detected only once. The chain links TRBV27 to TRBJ2-5; D is possibly TRBD1 or TRBD2 (5 bases each). The CDR3 runs to 13 residues. The V gene lost 8 bases and the J gene lost 10 bases, with 20 bases spanning the gap. CDR1 and CDR2 from the germline V gene are MNHEY and SMNVEV (reference sequence). The CDR3 DNA reads TGTGCCAGCCGCTGGGCGCCTGTGGGGGTCCAGTACTTC. Its protein product is CASRWAPVGVQYF.

The chain couples TRBV6-2 or TRBV6-3 to TRBJ2-3; unclear D gene. CDR3 length equals 15 residues. Trimming removed 6 bases at V and 4 bases at J, with 17 bases between. Per the germline V gene, CDR1 is MNHEY and CDR2 is SVGEGT. The CDR3 bases are TGTGCCAGCAGCTGGTTTCTTGACCAATCAGATACGCAGTATTTT. Encoded protein: CASSWFLDQSDTQYF.

The chain has TRBV25-1 and TRBJ2-5; 7 bases agree with TRBD1. V trimming: 7 bases; J trimming: 2 bases; junction bases outside the gene matches: 10. CDR1 and CDR2 (germline): MGHDK, SYGVNS. This CDR3 region has 15 residues. The CDR3 region is CASMLARGPQETQYF. In nucleotides, the CDR3 is TGTGCCAGCATGTTAGCGAGGGGGCCGCAAGAGACCCAGTACTTC.

This chain joins TRBV27 and TRBJ2-6; D uncertain. Germline V gives CDR1 MNHEY, CDR2 SMNVEV (reference sequence). The CDR3 has 15 amino acids. V gave up 2 bases and J gave up 1 base, with 6 bases separating them. The CDR3 nucleotides read TGTGCCAGCAGTTTAGCGTCTTCTGGGGCCAACGTCCTGACTTTC. Protein product: CASSLASSGANVLTF.

The chain couples TRBV5-6 to TRBJ1-2; D is ambiguous. Germline-derived CDR1 and CDR2 are SGHDT and YYEEEE. The CDR3 contains 15 residues. The ends were cut back, 0 bases at V and 1 base at J, with 10 bases in the middle. The CDR3 DNA is TGTGCCAGCAGCTTGGTTTCACGAGATAACTATGGCTACACCTTC. Translating gives CASSLVSRDNYGYTF.

The chain has TRBV21-1 and TRBJ1-2; the D call TRBD1 from the table was never checked on the DNA. TRBV21-1 is deemed a pseudogene. The CDR3 consists of 18 residues. The CDR3 spells CASSKAQRNRGRGDGYTF. CDR3 DNA: TGTGCCAGCAGCAAAGCACAGCGAAACAGGGGGCGGGGCGACGGCTACACCTTC.

The genes are TRBV27 and TRBJ1-1; D is uncertain. CDR3 length: 13 amino acids. The germline V and J ends were trimmed by 3 bases and 4 bases, with 9 bases remaining between them. Germline V gene data show CDR1 as MNHEY and CDR2 as SMNVEV (reference sequence). In DNA, the CDR3 is TGTGCCAGCAGTTTGAGGAGACTCACTGAAGCTTTCTTT. This sequence encodes CASSLRRLTEAFF.

Points on this clone: Other nucleotide sequences from this sample produce the same CDR3. This chain uses TRBV20-1 with TRBJ2-1; D remains ambiguous. The V gene's germline CDR1 is DFQATT and CDR2 SNEGSKA (reference sequence). This CDR3 is built from 14 residues. Trimming stripped 4 bases from V and 5 bases from J, with 15 bases between. DNA for the CDR3: TGCAGTGCTATTGACGTCCTCGTGGACAATGAGCAGTTCTTC. Translation gives CSAIDVLVDNEQFF.

This clone was seen more than once but under ten times. This chain links TRBV11-2 with TRBJ2-5, with 11 positions matching TRBD2. The CDR3 contains 15 residues. The ends lost 5 bases at V and 4 bases at J; junction bases unmatched: 6. CDR1 and CDR2 (germline): SGHAT, FQNNGV. In DNA, the CDR3 is TGTGCCAGCAGCCTGACGACTAGCGGGGTAGAGACCCAGTACTTC. Protein sequence: CASSLTTSGVETQYF. The whole variable domain, filled in from reference TRBV11-2 and TRBJ2-5, reads EAGVAQSPRYKIIEKRQSVAFWCNPISGHATLYWYQQILGQGPKLLIQFQNNGVVDDSQLPKDRFSAERLKGVDSTLKIQPAKLEDSAVYLCASSLTTSGVETQYFGPGTRLLVL.

V gene TRBV5-4 combines with J gene TRBJ1-5; no definite D call. This CDR3 is 13 amino acids long. CDR1 and CDR2 from the germline V gene are SGHNT and YYREEE (reference sequence). The V end lost 4 bases, the J end lost 1 base, and 6 bases lay between the germline ends. This CDR3 is CASSADSNQPQHF. In DNA form, the CDR3 reads TGTGCCAGCAGCGCGGACAGCAATCAGCCCCAGCATTTT. Full variable domain (outside the CDR3, taken from reference TRBV5-4 and TRBJ1-5): ETGVTQSPTHLIKTRGQQVTLRCSSQSGHNTVSWYQQALGQGPQFIFQYYREEENGRGNFPPRFSGLQFPNYSSELNVNALELDDSALYLCASSADSNQPQHFGDGTRLSIL.

The genes are TRBV5-4 and TRBJ2-3; 9 bases line up with TRBD2. Germline loops: CDR1 SGHNT, CDR2 YYREEE (reference sequence). J lost 7 bases, V lost 1 base, and 16 bases had no gene match. The CDR3 spans 18 residues. DNA for the CDR3: TGTGCCAGCAGCTTGACCGTCCTGGCGGGGGGGACCTTCTATACGCAGTATTTT. This translates into CASSLTVLAGGTFYTQYF.

The gene calls are TRBV5-6 and TRBJ2-1; TRBD1 aligns across 10 bases. CDR3 length: 14 residues. CDR1 is SGHDT, CDR2 YYEEEE, per germline. V shed 5 bases and J 14 bases; nucleotides not matched to a gene: 13. The CDR3 nucleotides read TGTGCCAGCAGGGCTGGGGTATTCGGGACAGGGGAGTTCTTC. It yields the protein CASRAGVFGTGEFF.

This clone was seen a few times. V and J are TRBV30 and TRBJ1-2, with 9 nucleotides matching TRBD1. CDR3 length: 16 amino acids. The germline V gene has CDR1 GTSNPN and CDR2 SVGIG (reference sequence). V lost 2 bases and J lost 8; bases outside the gene matches: 15. DNA of the CDR3: TGTGCCTGGAGTCTCATGATCCTTGGGACAGGGCTAGGCTACACCTTC. This codes for CAWSLMILGTGLGYTF.

The chain uses TRBV19 and TRBJ2-5; tentatively, D is TRBD2 (6 bases). V was trimmed by 8 bases and J by 5 bases, leaving 15 bases between them. CDR1 and CDR2 from the germline V gene are LNHDA and SQIVND (reference sequence). The CDR3 is 13 amino acids. The CDR3 is CASSETSGETQYF. The CDR3 DNA sequence: TGTGCCAGTTCCGAGACAAGCGGGGAGACCCAGTACTTC.

The rearrangement uses TRBV7-8 and TRBJ1-1; D unclear. CDR3 length: 14 amino acids. V lost 1 base to trimming and J lost 1 base, with 7 bases between them. Germline V gene lookup returns CDR1 SGHVS and CDR2 FQNEAQ. CDR3 coding DNA: TGTGCCAGCAGCTTAGGACATTCGAACACTGAAGCTTTCTTT. As protein: CASSLGHSNTEAFF.

The chain couples TRBV19 to TRBJ1-5, with TRBD1 matching 7 bases. This CDR3 comprises 15 residues. Germline values: CDR1 LNHDA, CDR2 SQIVND (reference sequence). Unmatched junction bases numbered 8, after V lost 6 bases and J lost 3 bases. The CDR3 DNA reads as TGTGCCAGTAGCACATTGACAGGGAACAATCAGCCCCAGCATTTT. Translated, it gives CASSTLTGNNQPQHF.

The chain employs TRBV4-1 and TRBJ2-7; possible D gene TRBD1, 5 bases. Germline V CDR1 and CDR2: MGHRA, YSYEKL. CDR3 length: 16 amino acids. The V gene lost 4 bases and the J gene lost 3 bases, with 19 bases spanning the gap. The CDR3 DNA sequence: TGCGCCAGCAGCCCCTATAGGGCAGGGCGAAACTACGAGCAGTACTTC. Translated, it gives CASSPYRAGRNYEQYF.

The chain couples TRBV6-2 or TRBV6-3 to TRBJ1-6; 7 bases align to TRBD1. The CDR3 runs to 16 residues. V shed 6 bases and J 7 bases; nucleotides not matched to a gene: 12. Germline V gene sequence: CDR1 MNHEY, CDR2 SVGEGT. DNA for the CDR3: TGTGCCAGCAGCTCCCAACCGACAGGGAGAAATTCACCCCTCCACTTT. This encodes CASSSQPTGRNSPLHF.

Regarding this clone: Other nucleotide sequences from this sample produce the same CDR3. The chain recombines TRBV18 with TRBJ1-4, with 9 positions matching TRBD1. From germline, CDR1 is KGHSH and CDR2 LQKENI. This CDR3 comprises 15 residues. V lost 3 bases, J lost 4 bases, and 3 bases stayed unmatched. This chain's CDR3 is CASSPPGQGNEKLFF. The CDR3 DNA reads as TGTGCCAGCTCACCCCCGGGACAGGGTAATGAAAAACTGTTTTTT.

The chain combines TRBV12-3 or TRBV12-4 with TRBJ2-7; D remains ambiguous. The CDR3 runs 13 residues. V was pared by 6 bases and J by 2 bases, with 11 bases between. CDR3 coding DNA: TGTGCCAGCAGCCTCGTCCCGACCTACGAGCAGTACTTC. Translation gives CASSLVPTYEQYF.

The rearrangement links TRBV2 to TRBJ1-3, with D possibly being TRBD1 (5 bases). This CDR3 has 17 amino acids. The V gene lost 5 bases and the J gene lost 0 bases, with 17 bases spanning the gap. Germline V gives CDR1 SNHLY, CDR2 FYNNEI. The CDR3 loop is CASSRTSGRLSGNTIYF. CDR3 bases: TGTGCCAGCAGTAGAACCTCAGGGAGGCTCTCTGGAAACACCATATATTTT.

The chain recombines TRBV3-1 (or the pseudogene TRBV3-2) with TRBJ2-2; 7 bases map to TRBD2. The V and J ends lost 4 bases and 4 bases, in that order; junction bases with no gene match: 15. Germline loops: CDR1 LGHDT, CDR2 YNNKEL (reference sequence). The CDR3 is 18 amino acids. CDR3 DNA: TGTGCCAGCAGCCCAACCCTAGCGGAGGCTCAAACCACCGGGGAGCTGTTTTTT. This gives the protein CASSPTLAEAQTTGELFF.

The chain recombines TRBV6-1 with TRBJ2-3; the D is unclear. Trimming removed 2 bases from V and 1 base from J, with 10 bases in between. Germline lookup yields CDR1 MNHNS and CDR2 SASEGT. The CDR3 runs to 15 residues. CDR3 region: CASSELGSGTDTQYF. For the CDR3, the DNA is TGTGCCAGCAGTGAACTAGGTTCAGGCACAGATACGCAGTATTTT.

V usage is TRBV5-1 and J usage is TRBJ2-5; 9 nucleotides align to TRBD2. This CDR3 comprises 16 residues. Per the germline V gene, CDR1 is SGHRS and CDR2 is YFSETQ. J gave up 5 bases and V 0 bases, and 8 bases lay outside the gene matches. The CDR3 reads CASSLEAGGPGETQYF. The CDR3 region has the DNA TGCGCCAGCAGCTTGGAGGCGGGGGGGCCTGGGGAGACCCAGTACTTC.

This clone has a single count. This chain joins TRBV7-2 and TRBJ2-7, with 10 bases that match TRBD2. This CDR3 has 15 residues. Trimming took 1 base from V and 6 from J; bases not matched to a gene: 6. The germline V gene encodes CDR1 SGHTA and CDR2 FQGNSA. The CDR3 reads CASSLGLAGSPEQYF. CDR3 bases: TGTGCCAGCAGCTTAGGACTAGCGGGTAGCCCCGAGCAGTACTTC.

This rearrangement joins TRBV5-8 to TRBJ2-1; maybe TRBD1 (6 bases). V was trimmed by 10 bases and J by 8 bases, leaving 22 bases between them. This CDR3 comprises 14 residues. Germline values: CDR1 SGHTS, CDR2 YDEGEE. The CDR3 region has the DNA TGTGCCGCGGTCTACAGGGCCCTTATGGATGAGCAGTTCTTC. Protein sequence: CAAVYRALMDEQFF.